This is a list of T cell receptor beta chains from one sample in a study of T-cell memory formation after mild COVID-19. TCRdb re-analysed the 5' RACE reads in MiXCR, keeping a single row per CDR3 protein. The table includes 150,000 to 200,000 distinct CDR3 sequences, around 10% detected once. Sequencing was carried out using PBMCs or a T cell subset sorted from them (not recorded which). All receptors derive from a man younger than 35 who had mild COVID-19 (a few samples of this study predate the infection). Cell type and time point are not known. Each CDR3 is given with its conserved first and last residue. The D gene is left open where the match is weak. Size tells how often a clone was seen (once, few, many) or the class of an expanded clone, and some rows leave it out.

TRBV7-9	few	TRBJ1-1	-	TGTGCCAGCAGCTTCGATAGGAGCTGGGGCACTGAAGCTTTCTTT	CASSFDRSWGTEAFF
TRBV7-2	-	TRBJ2-2	-	TGTGCCAGCAGCTCCACCATCAGAGACACCGGGGAGCTGTTTTTT	CASSSTIRDTGELFF
TRBV4-2	few	TRBJ2-2	-	TGTGCCAGCAGCCTTCCGGGGGGCGCAACCGGGGAGCTGTTTTTT	CASSLPGGATGELFF
TRBV12-3/TRBV12-4	few	TRBJ2-1	TRBD1	TGTGCCAGCAGTTCCCAGGGGGCCCTAAATGAGCAGTTCTTC	CASSSQGALNEQFF
TRBV2	-	TRBJ1-5	TRBD1	TGTGCCAGCAGTGTCCGACAGGGCGAAGGTGTCAATCAGCCCCAGCATTTT	CASSVRQGEGVNQPQHF
TRBV15	many	TRBJ2-1	TRBD2	TGTGCCACCAGCAGGGCCCGGGGGGGGTCGGACAATGAGCAGTTCTTC	CATSRARGGSDNEQFF
TRBV20-1	medium-sized	TRBJ1-5	-	TGCAGTGCTACCCCTAGCAATCAGCCCCAGCATTTT	CSATPSNQPQHF
TRBV7-9	few	TRBJ2-4	-	TGTGCCAGCAGCTTGACCGGGGCGCCGGCTGGAAGAAACATTCAGTACTTC	CASSLTGAPAGRNIQYF
TRBV5-1	-	TRBJ2-3	TRBD2	TGCGCCAGTAGACCGGGACTAGCGGGAGATACGCAGTATTTT	CASRPGLAGDTQYF
TRBV12-3/TRBV12-4	few	TRBJ2-3	-	TGTGCCAGCAGCCCACAGGGAAACACAGATACGCAGTATTTT	CASSPQGNTDTQYF
TRBV5-3	-	TRBJ2-5	-	TGTGCCACCCCCCGGAATGGACTGGAAGAGACCCAGTACTTC	CATPRNGLEETQYF
TRBV7-8	many	TRBJ2-7	-	TGTGCCAGCAGTGTGGGTTCCGGTCAGGGAAGCTACGAGCAGTACTTC	CASSVGSGQGSYEQYF
TRBV7-2	-	TRBJ2-2	-	TGTGCCAGCAGCTTAGTGGCAGGGACGGGCGGGGAGCTGTTTTTT	CASSLVAGTGGELFF
TRBV4-1	-	TRBJ1-5	-	TGCGCCAGCAGCCAAGTGGGAGACAGGCTGGGTCAGCCCCAGCATTTT	CASSQVGDRLGQPQHF
TRBV5-1	few	TRBJ1-1	-	TGCGCCAGCAGCTTGGCGGGGCGCGGACCAGGGGCTGAAGCTTTCTTT	CASSLAGRGPGAEAFF
TRBV12-3/TRBV12-4	-	TRBJ2-1	-	TGTGCCAGCAGTTTTGAGGGTGGCGAGCAGTTCTTC	CASSFEGGEQFF
TRBV7-3	-	TRBJ1-6	TRBD1	TGTGCCAGCAGCCTTTCGGGACAGGTGGATTCACCCCTCCACTTT	CASSLSGQVDSPLHF
TRBV7-3	few	TRBJ2-3	-	TGTGCCAGCAGCAGTAACCAGGGAGATACGCAGTATTTT	CASSSNQGDTQYF
TRBV6-6	-	TRBJ2-1	-	TGTGCCAGCAGTCCCCTAGCCCCGGAAGGGGATGAGCAGTTCTTC	CASSPLAPEGDEQFF
TRBV7-2	few	TRBJ2-3	TRBD2	TGTGCCAGCAGCTCCCGGAGGGCGGGGGGGGCCGATACGCAGTATTTT	CASSSRRAGGADTQYF
TRBV6-6	few	TRBJ2-5	TRBD1	TGTGCCAGCAGTTACTCGGGACAGGGGGGAGAGACCCAGTACTTC	CASSYSGQGGETQYF
TRBV7-6	-	TRBJ2-3	-	TGTGCCAGCAGAAACACCGGGAGTACAGATACGCAGTATTTT	CASRNTGSTDTQYF
TRBV5-1	few	TRBJ1-2	-	TGCGCCAGCAGCTTGGAGCGGGGCTCTGGCTACACCTTC	CASSLERGSGYTF
TRBV20-1	-	TRBJ2-3	TRBD2	TGCAGTGCGGCCATAGCGGGGGTCACAGATACGCAGTATTTT	CSAAIAGVTDTQYF
TRBV7-2	many	TRBJ2-2	TRBD1	TGCGCCAGCAGTCTTCGACAGGGAAACACCGGGGAGCTGTTTTTT	CASSLRQGNTGELFF
TRBV3-1	few	TRBJ2-1	TRBD2	TGTGCCAGCAGCCAGCCCCTAGCGGGGGCCGGGCAGTTCTTC	CASSQPLAGAGQFF
TRBV5-1	-	TRBJ2-1	-	TGCGCCAGCAGCTTCCAGGACAGAAACAATGAGCAGTTCTTC	CASSFQDRNNEQFF
TRBV4-2	few	TRBJ1-2	TRBD1	TGTGCCAGCAGCCAAGGATCTTTGGGACAGGGGGGCTATGGCTACACCTTC	CASSQGSLGQGGYGYTF
TRBV30	-	TRBJ2-2	-	TGTGCCTGGAGGGCCTCGAACACCGGGGAGCTGTTTTTT	CAWRASNTGELFF
TRBV4-2	few	TRBJ1-5	-	TGTGCCAGCAGCCAAGACTTACATCAGCCCCAGCATTTT	CASSQDLHQPQHF
TRBV10-3	-	TRBJ2-5	TRBD2	TGTGCCATCAGTGAGAAGGGTTTGGAACTAGCGGGGGTTGAGACCCAGTACTTC	CAISEKGLELAGVETQYF
TRBV10-3	few	TRBJ2-5	-	TGTGCCATCAGTGAGGAAGGGATGGAGACCCAGTACTTC	CAISEEGMETQYF